These 29 T cell receptor beta chains were all obtained from the same sample, sequenced in a study of T cell therapy after organ transplantation. The repertoire was sequenced with immunoSEQ multiplex PCR; TCRdb's copy has only in-frame clones and lacks some. The data contain 51,000 or so clones, roughly 93% of them singletons. Antigen specificity for these receptors is unknown. Sequenced here: CD8+ T cells from blood, sampled before autologous CMV-specific T cell therapy. These receptors all stem from a human patient who had received a solid organ transplant and had CMV disease.

This chain connects TRBV19 to TRBJ1-1; D not certain. Deletions cut 0 bases from V and 4 bases from J, with 24 bases between. The CDR3 totals 19 residues. Germline CDR1 and CDR2: LNHDA and SQIVND (reference sequence). The CDR3 sequence: CASSIDRRKARALGTEAFF. The DNA for the CDR3 is TGTGCCAGTAGTATAGACCGACGGAAAGCCCGCGCCTTGGGCACTGAAGCTTTCTTT.

CDR3 nucleotides: TGCGCCAGCAGCCAAGATCCTCAAAGCGGGGGGGCCACAGATACGCAGTATTTT. Its protein is CASSQDPQSGGATDTQYF. This chain joins TRBV4-3 and TRBJ2-3; the match to TRBD2 covers 10 bases. The CDR3 sequence is 18 residues long. Germline V gene data show CDR1 as LGHNA and CDR2 as YSLEER. V lost 0 bases, J lost 2 bases, and 8 bases stayed unmatched.

The chain carries TRBV27 and TRBJ2-7; tentatively, D is TRBD1 (6 bases). The germline V and J ends were trimmed by 5 bases and 9 bases, with 17 bases remaining between them. The CDR3 spans 13 residues. Germline-derived CDR1 and CDR2 are MNHEY and SMNVEV (reference sequence). The CDR3 DNA is TGTGCCAGCAGTGAGGGACACCCACAATTGCAGTACTTC. Translated: CASSEGHPQLQYF.

The rearrangement links TRBV30 to TRBJ2-3; 9 bases align to TRBD2. The germline CDR1 and CDR2 sequences are GTSNPN and SVGIG (reference sequence). Trimming took 0 bases from V and 2 from J; bases not matched to a gene: 6. CDR3 length equals 16 residues. The CDR3 DNA reads as TGTGCCTGGAGTGTCGGTCGCGGGGGGGTCACAGATACGCAGTATTTT. It specifies CAWSVGRGGVTDTQYF.

The gene calls are TRBV19 and TRBJ2-1, with 7 bases identical to TRBD1. CDR3 length equals 15 residues. The ends lost 5 bases at V and 3 bases at J; junction bases unmatched: 7. Germline values: CDR1 LNHDA, CDR2 SQIVND (reference sequence). CDR3 loop: CASSPEGGHYNEQFF. CDR3 DNA: TGTGCCAGTAGTCCCGAAGGGGGCCACTACAATGAGCAGTTCTTC.

The chain carries TRBV7-2 and TRBJ1-1; D is uncertain. V was clipped by 1 base and J by 1 base, with 10 bases between them. The germline V gene has CDR1 SGHTA and CDR2 FQGNSA. CDR3 size: 15 residues. CDR3 sequence (DNA): TGTGCCAGCAGCTTAGAGCTGGTAAGGAACACTGAAGCTTTCTTT. As protein: CASSLELVRNTEAFF.

The chain combines TRBV7-6 with TRBJ2-7; D is unclear. The germline V and J ends were trimmed by 2 bases and 7 bases, with 12 bases remaining between them. Per the germline V gene, CDR1 is SGHVS and CDR2 is FNYEAQ. The CDR3 sequence is 13 residues long. The CDR3 spells CASSLIQAEEQYF. The CDR3 DNA is TGTGCCAGCAGCTTAATTCAGGCTGAAGAGCAGTACTTC.

Here the CDR3 reads CASSLEEVEQYF. The CDR3 coding sequence is TGTGCCAGCAGCTTAGAGGAGGTCGAGCAGTACTTC. J is TRBJ2-7 and V is TRBV7-9, with D maybe TRBD2 (5 bases). The CDR3 loop spans 12 amino acids. Germline V gene lookup returns CDR1 SEHNR and CDR2 FQNEAQ (reference sequence). V lost 1 base to trimming and J lost 6 bases, with 7 bases between them.

V is TRBV4-1 and J is TRBJ2-2; possible D gene TRBD2, 5 bases. This CDR3 comprises 19 residues. The V end lost 0 bases, the J end lost 2 bases, and 19 bases lay between the germline ends. Germline lookup yields CDR1 MGHRA and CDR2 YSYEKL. CDR3 nucleotide sequence: TGCGCCAGCAGCCAAGATCACGGCTTGGGAGTACTAAACACCGGGGAGCTGTTTTTT. Amino acids: CASSQDHGLGVLNTGELFF.

This clone came up a few times. This rearrangement joins TRBV11-2 to TRBJ1-2; D possibly corresponds to TRBD1 (6 bases). With 1 base removed from V and 6 bases from J, the gap between germline ends came to 18 bases. The germline V gene has CDR1 SGHAT and CDR2 FQNNGV. The CDR3 runs 16 residues. This CDR3 reads CASSLAPAGADDGYTF. The CDR3 DNA reads TGTGCCAGCAGCTTAGCCCCCGCAGGGGCGGACGATGGCTACACCTTC. The full variable domain, its missing parts supplied by reference TRBV11-2 and TRBJ1-2, is EAGVAQSPRYKIIEKRQSVAFWCNPISGHATLYWYQQILGQGPKLLIQFQNNGVVDDSQLPKDRFSAERLKGVDSTLKIQPAKLEDSAVYLCASSLAPAGADDGYTFGSGTRLTVV.

This chain joins TRBV4-1 and TRBJ1-1; 8 bases are shared with TRBD1. The CDR3 is made up of 16 amino acids. With 4 bases clipped from V and 1 base from J, the junction kept 8 bases outside the gene matches. CDR1 and CDR2 (germline): MGHRA, YSYEKL. Written as DNA, the CDR3 is TGCGCCAGCAGCCCTTGGACAGGGCCTGAGAACACTGAAGCTTTCTTT. Amino acid sequence: CASSPWTGPENTEAFF.

This clone was seen once. Here the CDR3 reads CASSLGQGDVQPQHF. The DNA for the CDR3 is TGCGCCAGCAGCCTAGGACAGGGGGATGTTCAGCCCCAGCATTTT. The V call is TRBV4-1, the J call TRBJ1-5; 10 bases are a match to TRBD1. The germline CDR1 and CDR2 sequences are MGHRA and YSYEKL. There are 15 residues in the CDR3. J was trimmed by 6 bases and V by 4 bases; bases with no gene match: 6.

This clone was recorded only once. A much larger clone differs from this one at a single base, so this may be a read error. This chain links TRBV20-1 with TRBJ2-1; D ambiguous. Trimming took off 3 bases at V and 6 bases at J, with 3 bases between the two ends. Looked up from germline, CDR1 is DFQATT and CDR2 is SNEGSKA (reference sequence). The CDR3 contains 10 residues. CDR3 nucleotides: TGCAGTGCTAGTATCAATGAGCAGTTCTTC. This gives the protein CSASINEQFF.

The chain employs TRBV15 and TRBJ2-4; D possibly uses TRBD1 or TRBD2 (5 bases each). The CDR3 is made up of 16 amino acids. The V and J ends lost 0 bases and 6 bases respectively, with 15 bases between them. Germline assignment: CDR1 LNHNV and CDR2 YYDKDF (reference sequence). DNA of the CDR3: TGTGCCACCAGCAGAGATGAGGGCAGGGCGGGAAACATTCAGTACTTC. Protein: CATSRDEGRAGNIQYF.

The gene calls are TRBV6-5 and TRBJ2-7; 9 positions match TRBD1. This CDR3 has 14 amino acids. CDR1 and CDR2 from the germline V gene are MNHEY and SVGAGI. V dropped 10 bases and J dropped 5; count of bases not matched to a gene: 12. Written as DNA, the CDR3 is TGTGCCACGTCAATACCGGGACAGGGCCACGAGCAGTACTTC. Translation gives CATSIPGQGHEQYF.

CDR3 DNA: TGTGCCAGCGGGCTAAGATATGGCTACACCTTC. This sequence encodes CASGLRYGYTF. V gene TRBV27 combines with J gene TRBJ1-2; D gene ambiguous. Deletions cut 8 bases from V and 5 bases from J, with 9 bases between. The CDR3 extends over 11 amino acids. CDR1 and CDR2 (germline): MNHEY, SMNVEV (reference sequence).

V usage is TRBV4-3 and J usage is TRBJ1-2; 7 bases agree with TRBD1. CDR3 size: 14 residues. Germline V lookup: CDR1 LGHNA, CDR2 YSLEER. J lost 0 bases, V lost 3 bases, and 1 base had no gene match. The CDR3 coding sequence is TGCGCCAGCAGCCAGACAGGGTCTAACTATGGCTACACCTTC. Its translation is CASSQTGSNYGYTF.

The chain is built from TRBV11-2 and TRBJ2-2; the match to TRBD1 covers 9 bases. V lost 3 bases, J lost 3 bases, and 11 bases stayed unmatched. Germline assignment: CDR1 SGHAT and CDR2 FQNNGV. The CDR3 totals 18 residues. The CDR3: CASSFRDRVIQDTGELFF. The DNA of the CDR3 is TGTGCCAGCAGCTTCCGGGACAGGGTTATACAGGACACCGGGGAGCTGTTTTTT.

CDR3 region: CASSHDGQGPDTQYF. DNA for the CDR3: TGCGCCAGCAGCCACGACGGACAGGGACCAGATACGCAGTATTTT. The chain recombines TRBV4-3 with TRBJ2-3; TRBD1 matches at 8 bases. The CDR3 covers 15 residues. Trimming at V came to 3 bases and at J to 4 bases, leaving 6 bases not matched to a gene. Germline CDR1 LGHNA, CDR2 YSLEER.

CDR3 sequence reads: CASRLAGGSSYEQYF. In DNA form, the CDR3 reads TGTGCCAGCAGACTAGCGGGAGGGAGCTCCTACGAGCAGTACTTC. The rearrangement uses TRBV2 and TRBJ2-7, with TRBD2 matching 13 bases. This CDR3 comprises 15 residues. Germline CDR1 reads SNHLY; CDR2 reads FYNNEI. V shed 6 bases, J shed 0 bases, and the junction held 2 bases outside the gene matches.

The chain uses TRBV2 and TRBJ2-1; TRBD2 is a possible D gene (5 bases). The germline V gene has CDR1 SNHLY and CDR2 FYNNEI. There are 14 residues in the CDR3. Trimming cost V 8 bases and J 10 bases, with 21 bases left between them. DNA for the CDR3: TGTGCCAGCGGGAGCGGAATCGGTCCTGGGGAGCAGTTCTTC. Amino acid sequence: CASGSGIGPGEQFF.

The J gene is TRBJ1-5, the V gene TRBV28; 7 positions match TRBD1. This CDR3 comprises 14 residues. V trimming: 6 bases; J trimming: 6 bases; junction bases outside the gene matches: 8. Germline CDR1 and CDR2: MDHEN and SYDVKM. CDR3 sequence reads: CASSPPTGLQPQHF. CDR3 bases: TGTGCCAGCAGCCCCCCGACAGGGCTTCAGCCCCAGCATTTT.

The chain uses TRBV19 and TRBJ2-4; 8 nucleotides agree with TRBD1. The ends lost 6 bases at V and 2 bases at J; junction bases unmatched: 6. This CDR3 spans 15 amino acids. CDR1 is LNHDA and CDR2 is SQIVND in the germline V gene (reference sequence). DNA for the CDR3: TGTGCCAGTAGCTTTCAGGGGGCACCCAAAAACATTCAGTACTTC. Its protein is CASSFQGAPKNIQYF.

J is TRBJ1-4 and V is TRBV27; no firm D call. The CDR3 has 14 amino acids. The germline V and J ends were trimmed by 6 bases and 8 bases, with 16 bases remaining between them. The germline V gene has CDR1 MNHEY and CDR2 SMNVEV (reference sequence). The CDR3 spells CASRAVGPLEKLFF. CDR3 nucleotide sequence: TGTGCCAGCAGGGCCGTAGGACCGCTGGAAAAACTGTTTTTT.

V and J are TRBV30 and TRBJ2-2; D is unclear. Germline V gives CDR1 GTSNPN, CDR2 SVGIG (reference sequence). V lost 4 bases and J 6 bases, leaving 3 bases between the germline ends. CDR3 size: 10 residues. The CDR3 DNA reads as TGTGCCTGGAATTCCGGGGAGCTGTTTTTT. It yields the protein CAWNSGELFF.

This sequence joins TRBV2 and TRBJ1-2, with 9 nucleotides matching TRBD1. After removal of 4 bases from V and 4 bases from J, the junction contained 10 bases not matched to a gene. This CDR3 has 16 residues. CDR1 is SNHLY and CDR2 is FYNNEI in the germline V gene. The CDR3 DNA reads TGTGCCAGCAGTGTAGTTATCGGACAGGGGTTCTATGGCTACACCTTC. This gives the protein CASSVVIGQGFYGYTF.

This chain joins TRBV6-5 and TRBJ1-1; no clear D gene. CDR3 length: 15 residues. Trimming took 2 bases from V and 0 from J, leaving 10 bases between them. Germline V gene data show CDR1 as MNHEY and CDR2 as SVGAGI. In DNA, the CDR3 is TGTGCCAGCAGTTACGGGCAGGCTATGAACACTGAAGCTTTCTTT. The encoded protein is CASSYGQAMNTEAFF.

V is TRBV7-9 and J is TRBJ2-2; 7 nucleotides align to TRBD2. V lost 4 bases to trimming and J lost 6 bases; unmatched junction nucleotides: 11. CDR1 is SEHNR, CDR2 FQNEAQ, per germline (reference sequence). The CDR3 contains 16 residues. Here the CDR3 reads CASSSSPGRAAGELFF. For the CDR3, the DNA is TGTGCCAGCAGCTCCTCTCCTGGGAGGGCCGCCGGGGAGCTGTTTTTT. The full variable domain, completed using reference TRBV7-9 and TRBJ2-2, is DTGVSQNPRHKITKRGQNVTFRCDPISEHNRLYWYRQTLGQGPEFLTYFQNEAQLEKSRLLSDRFSAERPKGSFSTLEIQRTEQGDSAMYLCASSSSPGRAAGELFFGEGSRLTVL.

This chain uses TRBV7-9 with TRBJ1-1, with TRBD1 matching over 7 bases. J gave up 2 bases and V 5 bases, and 8 bases lay outside the gene matches. Germline V gene lookup returns CDR1 SEHNR and CDR2 FQNEAQ (reference sequence). This CDR3 comprises 15 residues. The CDR3 loop is CASSPRTGLNTEAFF. DNA of the CDR3: TGTGCCAGCAGCCCTCGGACAGGACTAAACACTGAAGCTTTCTTT.